This TCR beta chain comes out of a study of blood T cell repertoires in COVID-19. At the level of the study: Acute and convalescent COVID-19 samples came from the United States, Italy and Spain.

Per the authors' pipeline: Scientists estimated how many nucleated cells there were by amplifying reference gene primers. The method was immunoSEQ multiplex PCR; TCRdb's version includes in-frame clones alone and lacks a portion of them. Clonal size and the V and J genes are those of that table, whereas D and trimming came from the DNA. This repertoire shows about 120,000 clones, 70% to 80% found once; its top ten account for 2.5%. V was shortened by 2 bases and J by 8 bases, with 16 bases between the two germline ends. Germline CDR1 MNHNS, CDR2 SASEGT. The CDR3 extends over 16 amino acids. The rearrangement joins TRBV6-1 to TRBJ1-6; a possible D gene is TRBD1 (6 bases). The receptor was isolated from a man aged 50 to 60 with acute or convalescent COVID-19. The specimen sequenced was peripheral blood. CDR3 in amino acids: CASSELGGGWDSPLHF. In DNA, the CDR3 is TGTGCCAGCAGTGAACTAGGGGGGGGCTGGGATTCACCCCTCCACTTT.